This T cell receptor beta chain comes out of a study of T cells in Graves' hyperthyroidism and ophthalmopathy. Aged 18 to 65, the patients had hyperthyroidism that was newly diagnosed and had lasted under 2 months. Diagnoses were established using clinical symptoms, serum thyroxine and TRAb, thyroid ultrasound and orbital computed tomography. V was cut by 1 base and J by 0 bases, with 12 bases left in between. Per germline, CDR1 SGHAT and CDR2 FQNNGV. CDR3 length equals 17 residues. RNA transcripts served as the template for amplifying TCR beta CDR3 regions. The HTBI primer set was used in a first-round RT-PCR of the TCR CDR3. TCRdb itself ran the multiplex PCR reads through MiXCR, one entry per CDR3 protein. This table holds roughly 420,000 distinct CDR3 sequences, approximately 15% found once. This clonotype has at least ten counts. The antigen is unknown. Findings of the study overall: From stable hyperthyroidism, ophthalmopathy was separated by a 13 V-J model.

The sample consisted of blood. This chain uses TRBV11-2 with TRBJ2-2, with unresolved D. The source of this sequence is a woman aged 18-29 years with Graves' hyperthyroidism. CDR3 sequence: CASSLAYWTSNTGELFF. The CDR3 bases are TGTGCCAGCAGCTTAGCCTATTGGACCTCGAACACCGGGGAGCTGTTTTTT.